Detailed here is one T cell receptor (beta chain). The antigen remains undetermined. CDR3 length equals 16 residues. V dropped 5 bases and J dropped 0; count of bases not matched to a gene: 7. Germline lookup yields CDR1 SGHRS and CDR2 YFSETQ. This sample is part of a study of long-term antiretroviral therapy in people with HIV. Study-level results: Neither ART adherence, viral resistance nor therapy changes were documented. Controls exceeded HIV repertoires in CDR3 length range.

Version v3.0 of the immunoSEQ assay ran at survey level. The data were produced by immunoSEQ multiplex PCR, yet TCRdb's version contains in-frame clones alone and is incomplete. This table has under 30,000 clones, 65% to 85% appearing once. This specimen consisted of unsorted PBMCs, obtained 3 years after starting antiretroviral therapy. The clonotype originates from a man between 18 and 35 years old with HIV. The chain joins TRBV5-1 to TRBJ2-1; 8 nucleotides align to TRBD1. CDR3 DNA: TGCGCCAGCAGTCTAGCAGGGGGCGCCTCCTACAATGAGCAGTTCTTC. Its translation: CASSLAGGASYNEQFF.